Detailed here is one T cell receptor beta chain. A few counts support this clone. Its antigen is currently not known. There are no base qualities to consult, and no much larger clone falls within one base. Genomic DNA was extracted with the Qiagen DNeasy kit from unsorted PBMCs and from negatively selected CD4+ and CD8+ fractions. TCR beta CDR3 regions were subjected to amplification by immunoSEQ multiplex PCR with primers that anneal to V and J segments. A synthetic immune receptor repertoire was used to minimize amplification bias, and any remaining bias was removed computationally after sequencing. In the paper's pipeline: Repertoire diversity was quantified as the Shannon entropy index using custom Python scripts. The unsorted, CD4+ and CD8+ repertoires were each analyzed separately, with the exception of combined analyses, where CD4+ and CD8+ sequences were merged in silico. Clonal expansion was defined as a frequency increase of at least 2-fold after treatment compared with C1D1, and clones undetected at baseline were assigned a pseudocount of 0.5. Clones with 0 or 1 copy at C1D1 were classified as singleton clones, and clones with 2 or more copies were classified as non-singleton clones. By matching protein sequences in sorted samples from the same patient, clones expanded in unsorted samples were annotated as CD4+, CD8+ or unknown. Wilcoxon tests on paired samples were used to test diversity changes from C1D1 to C4D1. Imported from immuneACCESS, the table was reduced by TCRdb to in-frame sequences with V and J called. These copies leave out some clones; in studies compared against another copy, an unresolved V gene accounts for under half, and the cause of the remainder is not known. That table furnishes V, J and clone size, whereas the DNA furnished D and trimming. This sample is represented by some 12,000 clones; less than 80% of them were singletons. The ten largest clonotypes hold roughly a tenth of the sample.

According to the study, the label for this sample's time point signals: cycle 1 day 1 (C1D1), immediately before nivolumab initiation. Every trial patient had relapsed after autologous stem cell transplantation, and cohorts A, B and C differed in prior brentuximab vedotin exposure. The trial cohort included fewer than 60 patients with relapsed/refractory classical Hodgkin lymphoma, and each patient had a best overall response of complete response, partial response or progressive disease. Trial patients were treated with single-agent nivolumab in the multi-cohort phase II CheckMate 205 trial. An independent review committee assessed best overall response using the 2007 International Working Group response criteria. Trial PBMCs were collected immediately before nivolumab initiation (C1D1) and during therapy at cycle 2 day 1 and cycle 4 day 1. Peripheral blood was collected in 8 mL Vacutainer Cell Preparation Tubes, from which PBMCs were isolated by centrifugation and then cryopreserved.

The data are from a study of PD-1 blockade in classical Hodgkin lymphoma (TCRdb year 2020). Looking at the study overall: Nivolumab dosing was 3 mg/kg intravenously every 2 weeks, continuing until either disease progression or unacceptable toxicity. A peripheral blood immune signature of response to PD-1 blockade in classical Hodgkin lymphoma was defined using TCR beta sequencing and CyTOF.

What the authors observed across the whole study: Trial patients with a complete response had baseline diversity similar to that of newly diagnosed patients, while partial responders and progressors had significantly lower diversity. A significant rise by C4D1 was seen in CD4+ but not CD8+ TCR diversity (p=0.0027 vs p=0.16), with the rise being most apparent in complete responders (p=0.02). Baseline TCR diversity was reported as lower in newly diagnosed patients than in healthy donors, and lower still in relapsed/refractory patients. Diversity was lower in patients who began nivolumab less than 1 year after ASCT, so these patients were left out of later analyses to avoid confounding by immune reconstitution. The study was limited to a single clinical trial cohort, and causes of repertoire differences, possibly disease activity or prior therapy, remained undefined.

Per the germline V gene, SGDLS is the CDR1 and YYNGEE is the CDR2. From the cysteine up to the phenylalanine, the CDR3 has a length of 13 residues. CDR3 DNA is the only sequence kept; it has 39 bases, read in frame from the first base. V is pared back by 3 bases and J by 7 bases, with 8 bases lying between the germline termini. This sequence uses TRBV9 and TRBJ1-6, with a tentative D gene TRBD1 over 6 matching bases. Source: peripheral blood mononuclear cells (PBMCs), taken at baseline. The origin of this receptor is a human donor with classical Hodgkin lymphoma. The CDR3 protein: CASSARGNSPLHF. The DNA sequence is given as TGTGCCAGCAGCGCCAGGGGAAATTCACCCCTCCACTTT.